This T cell receptor beta chain is from a study of T cell changes during pregnancy in multiple sclerosis. Repertoires were generated with immunoSEQ multiplex PCR, while TCRdb's copy carries only in-frame clones and drops some. The data contain 90,000 to 100,000 clones, about 90% of them seen just once; the ten biggest clones take up roughly 2%. This CDR3 comprises 16 residues. In germline, CDR1 is SNHLY, CDR2 FYNNEI. Trimming took 7 bases from V and 2 from J; bases not matched to a gene: 11. This receptor was identified in a female donor in good health, enrolled as a control in a pregnancy study. Sequenced here: peripheral blood, sampled after pregnancy. This chain links TRBV2 with TRBJ2-3; 8 bases line up with TRBD1. Here the CDR3 reads CASTGDRTITTDTQYF. The CDR3 nucleotides read TGTGCCAGCACTGGGGACAGGACAATTACCACAGATACGCAGTATTTT.